This T cell receptor beta chain was captured in a study of regulatory T cells in long-lasting Graves disease. Turning to the study itself: Those with persistent Graves' disease had received antithyroid drugs for over 5 years with positive TSH receptor antibodies.

Comment on this clonotype: What it binds is unknown.

Whole-study results and caveats: The study examined only peripheral blood, not thyroid tissue. Favored usage of TRBV28, TRBJ1-2 and TRBJ2-5 was recorded in persistent disease.

Time point given: persistent/refractory GD, antithyroid drugs over 5 years with positive TRAb. From PBMCs, RNA was extracted and then used to make the TCR library. CDR3 size: 14 residues. Trimming pared 8 bases from V and 9 bases from J, leaving 20 bases between. Germline V lookup: CDR1 MNHNS, CDR2 SASEGT. Arm-PCR of CDR3 regions and iRepertoire HTBI primers were the basis on which TCR beta libraries were built. Authors' data handling: Identified segments across samples numbered 55 to 70 TRBV and approximately 15 TRBJ. MiXCR, applied by TCRdb to the multiplex PCR reads, yields one record per CDR3 protein. The authors' filters were not applied to this entry. Among approximately 400,000 distinct CDR3 sequences, 23% were seen once, and the ten largest hold approximately 28%.

Source: peripheral blood mononuclear cells (PBMCs), taken when the disease was refractory, from a patient treated with antithyroid drugs. The receptor was isolated from a woman between 35 and 50 years old with Graves disease. The chain uses TRBV6-1 and TRBJ1-5; D ambiguous. The CDR3 sequence is CASGGPVTVRPQHF. The DNA of the CDR3 is TGTGCCAGCGGTGGCCCGGTGACCGTGAGGCCCCAGCATTTT.